This is a list of T cell receptor beta chains from one sample in a study of T cells in Graves' hyperthyroidism and ophthalmopathy. Each CDR3 protein is one row after TCRdb ran MiXCR on the multiplex PCR reads. The sample has 500,000 or so distinct CDR3 sequences, 17% seen once; the top ten hold approximately 15%. What was sequenced was blood. These receptors were collected from a young woman with Graves' ophthalmopathy. The CDR3 runs from the conserved cysteine through the conserved F or W. The order of the fields is J gene, clone size, V gene, CDR3 length, D gene, CDR3 DNA, CDR3 protein. D genes are given only for firm matches. A clone size is listed for some rows: how often the clone was seen (once, few, many), or a class if it is expanded.

TRBJ1-2	.	TRBV29-1	11	.	TGCAGCGTTGGAGGGACAAGGGGCTACACCTTC	CSVGGTRGYTF
TRBJ2-3	few	TRBV19	15	.	TGTGCCAGTAGTAGAATCCGTGTAGAATCAGATACGCAGTATTTT	CASSRIRVESDTQYF
TRBJ1-4	many	TRBV29-1	14	.	TGCAGCGTTGCAAAGACCGGGGCCTCTGAAAAACTGTTTTTT	CSVAKTGASEKLFF
TRBJ2-5	.	TRBV5-4	18	.	TGTGCCAGCAGCTTGGCCGGTCGGGGAGGTTTCGCTTCGAGGACCCAGTACTTC	CASSLAGRGGFASRTQYF
TRBJ2-2	many	TRBV5-1	13	.	TGCGCCAGCAGGTGGACTAACACCGGGGAGCTGTTTTTT	CASRWTNTGELFF
TRBJ2-7	.	TRBV28	15	.	TGTGCCAGCAGAACCCGGACGGGGAGCTCCTACGAGCAGTACTTC	CASRTRTGSSYEQYF
TRBJ2-5	many	TRBV28	13	TRBD1	TGTGCCAGCAGGGAGACAGGGGTAGAGACCCAGTACTTC	CASRETGVETQYF
TRBJ1-5	many	TRBV6-1	14	.	TGTGCCAGCAGTGGAGGGTTTCCCAATCAGCCCCAGCATTTT	CASSGGFPNQPQHF
TRBJ1-3	many	TRBV6-1	15	TRBD1	TGTGCCAGCAGTGCATCGACAGGGACTGGAAACACCATATATTTT	CASSASTGTGNTIYF
TRBJ1-3	few	TRBV5-1	15	TRBD1	TGCGCCAGCAGTGAGACAGGGATCTCTGGAAACACCATATATTTT	CASSETGISGNTIYF
TRBJ2-1	.	TRBV20-1	16	.	TGCAGTGCTAGATCCCTAGGCGGTGTATCCTACAATGAGCAGTTCTTC	CSARSLGGVSYNEQFF
TRBJ1-4	few	TRBV6-5	17	.	TGTGCCAGCAGTTACTCGATCTCCGGGGGAAGTAATGAAAAACTGTTTTTT	CASSYSISGGSNEKLFF
TRBJ2-1	.	TRBV27	15	.	TGTGCCAGCAGTCCCTACGAGTTCTTTAGCAATGAGCAGTTCTTC	CASSPYEFFSNEQFF
TRBJ1-1	few	TRBV6-1	13	.	TGTGCCAGTACCCGAGGGGGGGACACTGAAGCTTTCTTT	CASTRGGDTEAFF
TRBJ2-3	.	TRBV7-9	16	TRBD2	TGTGCCAGCAGCTTAGGAAAGGGAGGGAGCACAGATACGCAGTATTTT	CASSLGKGGSTDTQYF
TRBJ2-3	.	TRBV3-1	20	TRBD1	TGTGCCAGCAGCCAACCCACCGGGACAGGGAATCTCAAATCAACAGATACGCAGTATTTT	CASSQPTGTGNLKSTDTQYF
TRBJ2-7	many	TRBV20-1	15	.	TGCAGTGCTAGAGATCCCCGGGAACCATCCTACGAGCAGTACTTC	CSARDPREPSYEQYF
TRBJ1-5	.	TRBV19	16	.	TGTGCCAGTAGTATAGAAGGTGGCGAGTTCAATCAGCCCCAGCATTTT	CASSIEGGEFNQPQHF
TRBJ1-2	.	TRBV4-3	16	.	TGCGCCAGCAGCCAAGATTGGCCAGGGGATAGCTATGGCTACACCTTC	CASSQDWPGDSYGYTF
TRBJ2-2	many	TRBV27	20	TRBD2	TGTGCCAGCAGTTTACGGAGCGGGAGTCAGCCTCAACCAAACACCGGGGAGCTGTTTTTT	CASSLRSGSQPQPNTGELFF
TRBJ2-2	few	TRBV28	17	TRBD2	TGTGCCAGCAGCCCCAGCGGGGGGGCTCTGAACACCGGGGAGCTGTTTTTT	CASSPSGGALNTGELFF
TRBJ2-1	many	TRBV5-1	14	.	TGCGCCAGCAGCTTGGAGGCAGGGTTTGATGAGCAGTTCTTC	CASSLEAGFDEQFF
TRBJ2-7	.	TRBV5-1	13	.	TGCGCCAGCAGCTTGGGTCAGGGCCACGAGCAGTACTTC	CASSLGQGHEQYF
TRBJ1-3	few	TRBV6-1	16	TRBD1	TGTGCCAGCAGTGAAAATATGGGACAGGGAAGAAACACCATATATTTT	CASSENMGQGRNTIYF
TRBJ2-1	.	TRBV6-2/TRBV6-3	17	TRBD2	TGTGCCAGCAGGACACCCCTAGCGGGAGGTTCCTACAATGAGCAGTTCTTC	CASRTPLAGGSYNEQFF
TRBJ2-3	.	TRBV5-1	17	TRBD2	TGCGCCAGCAGCTCCGTGGTAGCGGGAGGAAGCACAGATACGCAGTATTTT	CASSSVVAGGSTDTQYF
TRBJ1-6	few	TRBV5-1	16	.	TGCGCCAGCAGCTTGGAAGCCTGGCGGAATAATTCACCCCTCCACTTT	CASSLEAWRNNSPLHF
TRBJ2-1	many	TRBV7-2	15	.	TGTGCCAGCAACCCCCCGGGTTTTGAGGAGGATGAGCAGTTCTTC	CASNPPGFEEDEQFF
TRBJ1-1	many	TRBV7-3	13	TRBD1	TGTGCCAGCGGATACACAGGGGTCACTGAAGCTTTCTTT	CASGYTGVTEAFF
TRBJ2-5	.	TRBV9	15	.	TGTGCCAGCAGCCCTGGAGGGGGAGCACAAGAGACCCAGTACTTC	CASSPGGGAQETQYF
TRBJ2-1	few	TRBV27	14	.	TGTGCCAGCAGGGAGGCGGCTACCTACAATGAGCAGTTCTTC	CASREAATYNEQFF
TRBJ1-3	.	TRBV28	15	.	TGTGCCAGTAGTTTGCAAGGGTACTCTGGAAACACCATATATTTT	CASSLQGYSGNTIYF
TRBJ1-2	few	TRBV20-1	11	.	TGCAGTGCTACCCTGGACATTGGCTACACCTTC	CSATLDIGYTF
TRBJ1-3	few	TRBV5-5	15	.	TGTGCCAGCAGCCGAGATTTAGACTCTGGAAACACCATATATTTT	CASSRDLDSGNTIYF
TRBJ1-1	many	TRBV5-1	14	.	TGCGCCAGCAGCGAGGCAGGGTTGAACACTGAAGCTTTCTTT	CASSEAGLNTEAFF
TRBJ2-7	many	TRBV2	12	.	TGTGCCAGCAGGGACTTCACCTACGAGCAGTACTTC	CASRDFTYEQYF
TRBJ2-3	.	TRBV4-1	17	.	TGCGCCAGCAGCCAAGTTTGGCGGGGAAGCGGCACAGATACGCAGTATTTT	CASSQVWRGSGTDTQYF
TRBJ1-2	few	TRBV19	12	.	TGTGCCAGTAATGGCAGGGACGGTGGCTACACCTTC	CASNGRDGGYTF
TRBJ2-3	few	TRBV20-1	14	.	TGCAGTGCTGGGGGGACAGTTAGCACAGATACGCAGTATTTT	CSAGGTVSTDTQYF
TRBJ2-4	few	TRBV10-1	14	TRBD2	TGCGCCACGCAAGAAGCGGGGGTGGGAAACATTCAGTACTTC	CATQEAGVGNIQYF
TRBJ2-1	.	TRBV7-2	14	.	TGTGCCAGCAGCTTAAAACGGCGTGAGGCTGAGCAGTTCTTC	CASSLKRREAEQFF
TRBJ1-1	many	TRBV6-1	13	.	TGTGCCAGCAGTTACGAACTGAACACTGAAGCTTTCTTT	CASSYELNTEAFF
TRBJ2-1	.	TRBV12-3/TRBV12-4	12	TRBD2	TGTGCCAGCAGAAAGACTAGCGATGAGCAGTTCTTC	CASRKTSDEQFF
TRBJ2-3	many	TRBV29-1	13	TRBD2	TGCAGCGCAGCGGGAGGTTCCACAGATACGCAGTATTTT	CSAAGGSTDTQYF
TRBJ1-1	.	TRBV20-1	15	.	TGCAGTGCTACGGGCGGGGGGGGGGGTAGAACTGAAGCTTTCTTT	CSATGGGGGRTEAFF
TRBJ2-1	many	TRBV2	14	TRBD1	TGTGCCAGCGACCGGGACAGGGTCTACAATGAGCAGTTCTTC	CASDRDRVYNEQFF
TRBJ1-1	few	TRBV7-8	21	.	TGTGCCAGCAGCTTAGCCGAGGGTGTCCACCTTACCGGAGGGGTGAACACTGAAGCTTTCTTT	CASSLAEGVHLTGGVNTEAFF
TRBJ2-3	many	TRBV10-3	14	.	TGTGCCTCAAACAATGGGGGGGGCGCAGATACGCAGTATTTT	CASNNGGGADTQYF
TRBJ2-3	few	TRBV30	14	.	TGTGCCTGGAGTGCCCGGCAGCGGACAGATACGCAGTATTTT	CAWSARQRTDTQYF
TRBJ2-3	many	TRBV11-2	16	.	TGTGCCAGCAGCTTAGATACAGGCGCTTCGACAGATACGCAGTATTTT	CASSLDTGASTDTQYF
TRBJ1-2	.	TRBV27	14	.	TGTGCCAGCAGTTTCCTAGAGGGTAACTATGGCTACACCTTC	CASSFLEGNYGYTF
TRBJ2-1	many	TRBV7-2	13	.	TGTGCCAGCACCCCGAGCTCCTACAATGAGCAGTTCTTC	CASTPSSYNEQFF
TRBJ1-5	many	TRBV12-3/TRBV12-4	14	TRBD1	TGTGCCAGCAGTCCCCAGGGGGGGGATCAGCCCCAGCATTTT	CASSPQGGDQPQHF